What follows are 26 T cell receptor beta chains derived from one specimen sequenced in a study of T cell changes during pregnancy in multiple sclerosis. Measured with immunoSEQ multiplex PCR; TCRdb has only the in-frame clones, and not every one. The data hold 80,000 to 100,000 clones, with roughly 91% observed a single time. Sample: peripheral blood, taken after pregnancy. These receptors were obtained from a female donor in good health, enrolled as a control in a pregnancy study.

V usage is TRBV5-4 and J usage is TRBJ2-3, with 10 bases that match TRBD1. The V and J ends lost 5 bases and 1 base, in that order; junction bases with no gene match: 7. Germline V CDR1 and CDR2: SGHNT, YYREEE (reference sequence). There are 16 residues in the CDR3. For the CDR3, the DNA is TGTGCCAGCAGACCGAGACAGGGGGCGGGCACAGATACGCAGTATTTT. This sequence encodes CASRPRQGAGTDTQYF.

The J gene is TRBJ2-2, the V gene TRBV7-3; D is uncertain. The germline V gene has CDR1 SGHTA and CDR2 FQGTGA. The germline V and J ends were trimmed by 1 base and 1 base, with 13 bases remaining between them. The CDR3 spans 17 residues. CDR3 nucleotides: TGTGCCAGCAGCTTAATTAAGAATGGCAGGAACACCGGGGAGCTGTTTTTT. Translated: CASSLIKNGRNTGELFF.

The gene calls are TRBV25-1 and TRBJ1-3, with a possible D match to TRBD1 (5 bases). The CDR3 runs to 17 residues. Per germline, CDR1 MGHDK and CDR2 SYGVNS. The V and J ends lost 6 bases and 3 bases respectively, with 21 bases between them. For the CDR3, the DNA is TGTGCCAGCAGCCCCGGGAGGGGTCTAGGCTATGGAAACACCATATATTTT. This codes for CASSPGRGLGYGNTIYF.

This clone was recorded once. Being one base from a much bigger clone, this may be a read error. The V call is TRBV5-1, the J call TRBJ1-5; the D is unclear. The CDR3 runs to 13 residues. Germline V gene lookup returns CDR1 SGHRS and CDR2 YFSETQ. The CDR3 region has the DNA TGCGCCAGCAGCCGGGAGGGAGATCAGTCCCAGCATTTT. Protein product: CASSREGDQSQHF.

V is TRBV6-5 and J is TRBJ1-3; no definite D call. CDR1 and CDR2 (germline): MNHEY, SVGAGI. This CDR3 is 16 amino acids long. Deletions cut 2 bases from V and 2 bases from J, with 13 bases between. This CDR3 reads CASSYTLIGAGNTIYF. CDR3 sequence (DNA): TGTGCCAGCAGTTACACCCTTATCGGGGCTGGAAACACCATATATTTT.

V usage is TRBV28 and J usage is TRBJ1-5, with 7 bases matching TRBD1. This CDR3 has 15 residues. After removal of 5 bases from V and 5 bases from J, the junction contained 9 bases not matched to a gene. Germline V gene data show CDR1 as MDHEN and CDR2 as SYDVKM. The DNA of the CDR3 is TGTGCCAGCAGTAACGACAGGGAGGTGGATCAGCCCCAGCATTTT. Residues: CASSNDREVDQPQHF.

This clone was picked up one time. The V call is TRBV6-5, the J call TRBJ2-7; 7 bases are a match to TRBD1. The germline V gene has CDR1 MNHEY and CDR2 SVGAGI. V dropped 3 bases and J dropped 2; count of bases not matched to a gene: 4. The CDR3 covers 14 residues. CDR3 loop: CASSYLGQTYEQYF. DNA for the CDR3: TGTGCCAGCAGTTATTTGGGACAGACCTACGAGCAGTACTTC.

The J gene is TRBJ2-1, the V gene TRBV15; TRBD2 might be the D (5 bases). CDR1 and CDR2 (germline): LNHNV, YYDKDF (reference sequence). This CDR3 comprises 12 residues. Between the trimmed V and J ends, which lost 3 bases and 9 bases, there was a span of 9 bases. CDR3 nucleotide sequence: TGTGCCACCAGCAGGGTCGAGGGTGAGCAGTTCTTC. Its translation: CATSRVEGEQFF.

This clone was observed once. The chain couples TRBV7-9 to TRBJ2-7; 10 nucleotides agree with TRBD1. The CDR3 length is 15 residues. Germline-derived CDR1 and CDR2 are SEHNR and FQNEAQ (reference sequence). The V and J ends lost 5 bases and 4 bases, in that order; junction bases with no gene match: 8. The CDR3 is CASSLGQGSTYEQYF. CDR3 in DNA: TGTGCCAGCAGCCTGGGACAGGGGTCGACGTACGAGCAGTACTTC. Filled out from reference TRBV7-9 and TRBJ2-7, the complete variable domain reads DTGVSQNPRHKITKRGQNVTFRCDPISEHNRLYWYRQTLGQGPEFLTYFQNEAQLEKSRLLSDRFSAERPKGSFSTLEIQRTEQGDSAMYLCASSLGQGSTYEQYFGPGTRLTVT.

CDR3: CASSRGGVGTEAFF. The CDR3 nucleotides are TGTGCCAGCAGCCGAGGGGGAGTAGGGACTGAAGCTTTCTTT. This chain links TRBV7-2 with TRBJ1-1, with D possibly being TRBD1 (6 bases). The CDR3 totals 14 residues. V lost 5 bases to trimming and J lost 5 bases, with 15 bases between them. CDR1 is SGHTA and CDR2 is FQGNSA in the germline V gene.

The chain links TRBV28 to TRBJ2-2; maybe TRBD1 (6 bases). Trimming stripped 5 bases from V and 9 bases from J, with 16 bases between. The CDR3 sequence is 14 residues long. The germline CDR1 and CDR2 sequences are MDHEN and SYDVKM. CDR3 amino acids: CASSPDRTIRELFF. The CDR3 DNA reads as TGTGCCAGCAGTCCCGACAGGACGATTAGGGAGCTGTTTTTT.

The CDR3 loop is CASSYSGGVTGELFF. The DNA of the CDR3 is TGTGCCAGCAGCTATAGCGGGGGGGTGACCGGGGAGCTGTTTTTT. The V call is TRBV7-6, the J call TRBJ2-2; 11 positions match TRBD2. V lost 4 bases to trimming and J lost 5 bases; unmatched junction nucleotides: 3. CDR1 and CDR2 (germline): SGHVS, FNYEAQ. The CDR3 length is 15 residues.

J is TRBJ2-3 and V is TRBV5-1, with 7 bases lining up with TRBD2. CDR3 length equals 16 residues. V dropped 2 bases and J dropped 5; count of bases not matched to a gene: 11. Germline CDR1 reads SGHRS; CDR2 reads YFSETQ. The CDR3 protein is CASSFRWLAALDTQYF. CDR3 DNA: TGCGCCAGCAGCTTCCGATGGCTAGCGGCGTTAGATACGCAGTATTTT. The full variable domain, its missing parts supplied by reference TRBV5-1 and TRBJ2-3, is KAGVTQTPRYLIKTRGQQVTLSCSPISGHRSVSWYQQTPGQGLQFLFEYFSETQRNKGNFPGRFSGRQFSNSRSEMNVSTLELGDSALYLCASSFRWLAALDTQYFGPGTRLTVL.

The V and J genes are TRBV19 and TRBJ1-2, with 9 bases fitting TRBD1. The CDR3 has 13 residues. The V gene's germline CDR1 is LNHDA and CDR2 SQIVND (reference sequence). V gave up 4 bases and J gave up 7 bases; unmatched junction bases: 4. This chain's CDR3 is CASSSRQGGGYTF. The CDR3 nucleotides read TGTGCCAGTAGTAGTCGACAGGGGGGTGGCTACACCTTC.

The chain recombines TRBV30 with TRBJ1-2; D might be TRBD1 (6 bases). CDR1 and CDR2 (germline): GTSNPN, SVGIG (reference sequence). This CDR3 is 12 amino acids long. V was shortened by 1 base and J by 8 bases, with 11 bases between the two germline ends. CDR3 nucleotide sequence: TGTGCCTGGAGTGGCAGGGGTCAAGGCTACACCTTC. Protein: CAWSGRGQGYTF.

This chain connects TRBV5-1 to TRBJ2-5, with D unclear. V dropped 4 bases and J dropped 5 bases, with 12 bases sitting between them. This CDR3 spans 13 amino acids. CDR1 is SGHRS, CDR2 YFSETQ, per germline. CDR3 nucleotides: TGCGCCAGCAGCCCCGATCCCGGGGAGACCCAGTACTTC. It translates to CASSPDPGETQYF.

This clone was seen only a few times. The CDR3 bases are TGCGCCAGCAGCTGGGACAGGGGTTTTTCTGAAGCTTTCTTT. It is translated as CASSWDRGFSEAFF. The chain recombines TRBV5-1 with TRBJ1-1, with 10 bases lining up with TRBD1. The V and J ends lost 3 bases and 6 bases, in that order; junction bases with no gene match: 5. CDR1 is SGHRS, CDR2 YFSETQ, per germline. The CDR3 contains 14 residues.

This CDR3 is CASSQGSGVNTGELFF. In nucleotides, the CDR3 is TGCGCCAGCAGCCAAGGGTCAGGCGTGAACACCGGGGAGCTGTTTTTT. The rearrangement links TRBV4-3 to TRBJ2-2; D gene unclear. The ends were cut back, 1 base at V and 1 base at J, with 10 bases in the middle. Per germline, CDR1 LGHNA and CDR2 YSLEER. The CDR3 spans 16 residues.

This sequence joins TRBV7-2 and TRBJ2-4; unclear D gene. Trimming took 4 bases from V and 10 from J, leaving 8 bases between them. Germline values: CDR1 SGHTA, CDR2 FQGNSA. This CDR3 region has 11 residues. CDR3 nucleotides: TGTGCCAGCAGCTCTTCTCCTATTCAGTACTTC. It specifies CASSSSPIQYF.

The chain employs TRBV27 and TRBJ2-7, with TRBD2 matching over 8 bases. From germline, CDR1 is MNHEY and CDR2 SMNVEV (reference sequence). Trimming cost V 7 bases and J 5 bases; bases outside gene matches: 7. The CDR3 extends over 13 amino acids. The CDR3 loop reads CASKKAGADEQYF. DNA of the CDR3: TGTGCCAGCAAAAAAGCGGGGGCCGACGAGCAGTACTTC.

Turning to this clone: Mismatch with germline at one junction end may stem from a read error. The rearrangement links TRBV6-1 to TRBJ2-7; 8 nucleotides line up with TRBD1. This CDR3 has 13 residues. Germline CDR1 is MNHNS and CDR2 is SASEGT. The CDR3 reads CASSEGTGTGLNF. In DNA form, the CDR3 reads TGTGCCAGCAGTGAAGGGACCGGGACAGGCCTGAACTTC.

The chain has TRBV9 and TRBJ1-5, with TRBD1 matching 7 bases. Germline trimming cut 7 bases from V and 6 bases from J; bases unmatched to any gene: 13. CDR1 and CDR2 (germline): SGDLS, YYNGEE. This CDR3 has 15 residues. CDR3 nucleotide sequence: TGTGCCAGCCTAGAGAGGGACAGACCCTTTCAGCCCCAGCATTTT. As protein: CASLERDRPFQPQHF.

The V and J genes are TRBV7-2 and TRBJ1-6; 7 bases align to TRBD1. Germline assignment: CDR1 SGHTA and CDR2 FQGNSA. The junction had 20 bases not matched to a gene; V was cut back by 2 bases and J by 10 bases. The CDR3 extends over 19 amino acids. For the CDR3, the DNA is TGTGCCAGCAGCTTAAGGCCGGGGGGGACTGGGACAGTGGGATCACCCCTCCACTTT. As protein: CASSLRPGGTGTVGSPLHF. Together with reference TRBV7-2 and TRBJ1-6, the CDR3 gives the full variable domain: GAGVSQSPSNKVTEKGKDVELRCDPISGHTALYWYRQSLGQGLEFLIYFQGNSAPDKSGLPSDRFSAERTGGSVSTLTIQRTQQEDSAVYLCASSLRPGGTGTVGSPLHFGNGTRLTVT.

This clone was found once. The chain has TRBV7-2 and TRBJ2-1, with 11 positions matching TRBD2. This CDR3 has 15 amino acids. Germline V gene data show CDR1 as SGHTA and CDR2 as FQGNSA. J lost 9 bases, V lost 5 bases, and 9 bases had no gene match. CDR3: CASSRLAGKVGEQFF. The CDR3 nucleotides read TGTGCCAGCAGCCGACTAGCGGGAAAGGTGGGTGAGCAGTTCTTC.

This clone was seen a single time. In DNA form, the CDR3 reads TGTGCCAGCAGTACCGGGACAGGGGGCTCTAACGAGCAGTACTTC. Translation gives CASSTGTGGSNEQYF. V usage is TRBV6-1 and J usage is TRBJ2-7; TRBD1 matches 12 bases. This CDR3 spans 15 amino acids. V lost 5 bases and J lost 5; bases outside the gene matches: 7. Germline-derived CDR1 and CDR2 are MNHNS and SASEGT.

This chain links TRBV11-3 with TRBJ2-7; perhaps TRBD2 as D (5 bases). The germline V gene has CDR1 SGHNT and CDR2 YENEEA. V was cut by 5 bases and J by 3 bases, with 17 bases left in between. The CDR3 runs 15 residues. The CDR3 loop reads CASSPEPGSFYEQYF. The DNA for the CDR3 is TGTGCCAGCAGCCCGGAACCGGGGAGCTTCTACGAGCAGTACTTC.